This entry features one TCR beta chain sequence. Its target is unknown. At one of its ends the junction is not consistent with the germline gene, which may arise from a read error. The CDR3 loop spans 18 amino acids. Germline CDR1 LGHNA, CDR2 YSLEER. The data stem from a study of cytomegalovirus exposure and HLA in healthy donors. Study results and limitations: Near-uniform donor sequencing depth was presumed by presence/absence analyses. Further analysis, carried out later, found HLA-associated TCR beta chains more clonally expanded than equally common other chains.

PCR used 60 Vbeta primers and 13 Jbeta primers. Profiling relied on immunoSEQ multiplex PCR, and the TCRdb table lists in-frame clones only, not all of them. This sample has 85,000 to 130,000 clones, with roughly 82% found just once. This chain links TRBV4-3 with TRBJ2-1, with D tentatively TRBD2 (7 bases). Sample: PBMCs. This TCR was recovered from a woman aged 50 to 60 in good health and CMV-seropositive. DNA of the CDR3: TGCGCCAGCAGCCAAGATGGGGTGGGGGGGGCCTTTTACAGTGAGCAGTTCTTC. Its protein product is CASSQDGVGGAFYSEQFF.